Reported below is one T cell receptor beta chain. This specimen comes from a study of radiation and T cells in renal cell carcinoma. TCRdb keeps only in-frame clones here, not all; method: immunoSEQ multiplex PCR. This sample has 90,000 to 95,000 clones, with under 90% found just once. Stated time point: baseline pretreatment blood. Treatment reported: 15 Gy SBRT to primary tumor, nephrectomy 4 weeks later. Deletions cut 0 bases from V and 12 bases from J, with 6 bases between. The CDR3 runs to 11 residues. CDR1 and CDR2 (germline): MNHNS, SASEGT. Source: blood, taken from a patient whose treatment included radiotherapy and nephrectomy. The chain joins TRBV6-1 to TRBJ2-4; D is possibly TRBD1 (5 bases). This TCR was recovered from a man aged 60 to 75 with renal cell carcinoma. CDR3 in DNA: TGTGCCAGCAGTGAAGCGGGGCCTCAGTACTTC. This gives the protein CASSEAGPQYF.